Listed below are T cell receptor beta chains from one sample, sequenced in a study of cytomegalovirus exposure and HLA in healthy donors. Repertoires were generated with immunoSEQ multiplex PCR, while TCRdb's copy carries only in-frame clones and drops some. Here the sample spans about 130,000 clones, around 80% being singletons. Input material: PBMCs. Source of these receptors: a woman aged 25 to 39 in good health and CMV-seronegative. Both conserved end residues are part of each CDR3. A D gene is named only where the DNA matches it firmly. Expanded clones get a size class; other rows say once, few or many, or leave the size out.

>TRBV5-1|.|17|TRBJ2-6|TRBD1
CASSLQGAPSGANVLTF
TGCGCCAGCAGCTTACAGGGGGCGCCCTCTGGGGCCAACGTCCTGACTTTC
>TRBV19|once|13|TRBJ1-5|.
CASRDTSNQPQHF
TGTGCCAGCAGGGACACCTCGAATCAGCCCCAGCATTTT
>TRBV11-3|.|15|TRBJ2-7|.
CASSRGRNSFYEQYF
TGTGCCAGCAGCCGTGGGCGAAACAGTTTCTACGAGCAGTACTTC
>TRBV19|few|13|TRBJ2-1|.
CASSVQPGHEQFF
TGTGCCAGTAGTGTCCAGCCGGGTCATGAGCAGTTCTTC
>TRBV19|.|15|TRBJ2-1|.
CASSSRQGGEDEQFF
TGTGCCAGTAGTTCAAGACAGGGAGGAGAAGATGAGCAGTTCTTC
>TRBV7-2|.|15|TRBJ2-7|TRBD2
CASSPGTSGSYEQYF
TGTGCCAGCAGCCCGGGGACTAGCGGGAGCTACGAGCAGTACTTC
>TRBV6-6|.|15|TRBJ2-2|TRBD1
CASSYATGAGGELFF
TGTGCCAGCAGTTACGCCACAGGGGCGGGCGGGGAGCTGTTTTTT
>TRBV20-1|.|10|TRBJ2-1|.
CSATPNEQFF
TGCAGTGCCACTCCGAATGAGCAGTTCTTC
>TRBV7-9|.|16|TRBJ2-5|TRBD1
CSSSLALGTGKETQYF
TGTTCCAGCAGCTTAGCGCTGGGGACAGGGAAAGAGACCCAGTACTTC
>TRBV30|.|13|TRBJ2-1|.
CAWKSGTDAEQFF
TGTGCCTGGAAAAGCGGAACTGATGCTGAGCAGTTCTTC
>TRBV6-1|.|13|TRBJ1-1|.
CASLKLTSTEAFF
TGTGCCAGCTTAAAGTTAACGAGCACTGAAGCTTTCTTT
>TRBV30|.|14|TRBJ2-7|TRBD2
CAWSLAGASYEQYF
TGTGCCTGGAGCCTAGCGGGAGCGTCCTACGAGCAGTACTTC
>TRBV7-3|.|14|TRBJ2-3|.
CASSLIGEADTQYF
TGTGCCAGCAGCTTAATAGGGGAGGCAGATACGCAGTATTTT
>TRBV29-1|.|12|TRBJ1-1|TRBD1
CSVGQGNTEAFF
TGCAGCGTCGGACAGGGAAACACTGAAGCTTTCTTT
>TRBV6-5|.|15|TRBJ2-4|.
CASSPVRGAKNIQYF
TGTGCCAGCAGCCCCGTCCGGGGGGCCAAAAACATTCAGTACTTC
>TRBV5-1|.|14|TRBJ2-7|.
CASSLSLAGYEQYF
TGCGCCAGCAGCTTGAGTCTAGCAGGCTACGAGCAGTACTTC
>TRBV5-4|.|13|TRBJ2-3|.
CASSLGGTDTQYF
TGTGCCAGCAGCTTGGGAGGCACAGATACGCAGTATTTT
>TRBV5-1|.|12|TRBJ1-2|.
CASSRGTYGYTF
TGCGCCAGCAGCAGGGGGACCTATGGCTACACCTTC
>TRBV7-3|few|17|TRBJ2-6|TRBD2
CASSLQAGGSGANVLTF
TGTGCCAGCAGCTTACAAGCGGGAGGATCTGGGGCCAACGTCCTGACTTTC
>TRBV5-1|.|14|TRBJ2-7|TRBD2
CASSPGLAGGEQYF
TGCGCCAGCAGCCCGGGACTAGCGGGAGGTGAGCAGTACTTC
>TRBV27|once|13|TRBJ1-2|TRBD1
CASSLTGNYGYTF
TGTGCCAGCAGTTTGACAGGGAACTATGGCTACACCTTC
>TRBV13|.|16|TRBJ2-1|TRBD2
CASSLGLAGDYNEQFF
TGTGCCAGCAGCTTAGGCCTAGCGGGTGATTACAATGAGCAGTTCTTC
>TRBV5-1|.|17|TRBJ1-6|.
CASSFRGGSSYNSPLHF
TGCGCCAGCAGCTTTCGGGGCGGGAGCTCCTATAATTCACCCCTCCACTTT
>TRBV5-1|.|14|TRBJ2-5|TRBD1
CASSGTGRGETQYF
TGCGCCAGCAGCGGGACAGGGAGAGGAGAGACCCAGTACTTC
>TRBV10-3|once|14|TRBJ1-5|.
CAISRQESNQPQHF
TGTGCCATCAGCCGACAGGAGAGCAATCAGCCCCAGCATTTT
>TRBV11-3|.|14|TRBJ2-1|.
CASSLGRVHGEQFF
TGTGCCAGCAGCTTAGGGCGGGTCCACGGTGAGCAGTTCTTC
>TRBV19|.|13|TRBJ1-5|.
CASSVGRDQPQHF
TGTGCCAGTAGTGTAGGGAGGGATCAGCCCCAGCATTTT
>TRBV6-5|.|15|TRBJ2-7|TRBD1
CASSLRQGFAYEQYF
TGTGCCAGCAGTTTACGACAGGGATTCGCCTACGAGCAGTACTTC
>TRBV11-2|.|14|TRBJ1-3|.
CASSLGVSGNTIYF
TGTGCCAGCAGCTTAGGAGTCTCTGGAAACACCATATATTTT
>TRBV29-1|once|11|TRBJ1-2|.
CSVEDGSGYTF
TGCAGCGTTGAAGACGGGAGTGGCTACACCTTC
>TRBV11-2|.|17|TRBJ2-1|TRBD2
CASSLRLAGGPYNEQFF
TGTGCCAGCAGCTTAAGACTAGCGGGAGGGCCCTACAATGAGCAGTTCTTC
>TRBV9|once|12|TRBJ2-3|.
CASSASTDTQYF
TGTGCCAGCAGCGCTAGCACAGATACGCAGTATTTT
>TRBV11-2|few|13|TRBJ1-4|TRBD1
CASSWDRAEKLFF
TGTGCCAGCAGTTGGGACAGGGCCGAAAAACTGTTTTTT
>TRBV5-5|.|19|TRBJ2-6|TRBD1
CASSHGTGGFYGGANVLTF
TGTGCCAGCAGCCACGGGACAGGGGGCTTTTATGGTGGGGCCAACGTCCTGACTTTC
>TRBV30|.|16|TRBJ2-2|TRBD2
CAWSVRMGGVTGELFF
TGTGCCTGGAGTGTACGTATGGGGGGGGTCACCGGGGAGCTGTTTTTT
>TRBV5-5|once|15|TRBJ2-2|TRBD2
CASTSRGGSVGELFF
TGTGCCAGCACCTCTCGGGGCGGGAGTGTCGGGGAGCTGTTTTTT
>TRBV7-8|.|16|TRBJ1-4|.
CASSSEGGRANEKLFF
TGTGCCAGCAGCTCCGAGGGGGGGAGAGCTAATGAAAAACTGTTTTTT
>TRBV15|.|12|TRBJ2-3|TRBD1
CATSRPGQTQYF
TGTGCCACCAGCAGGCCGGGACAGACGCAGTATTTT
>TRBV11-2|.|13|TRBJ2-7|TRBD1
CASSPGGPYEQYF
TGTGCCAGCAGCCCAGGGGGCCCCTACGAGCAGTACTTC